The 31 T cell receptor beta chains given below trace back to one sample, sequenced in a study of blood T cell repertoires in COVID-19. Sequencing was performed with immunoSEQ multiplex PCR; in TCRdb, only in-frame clones are kept and a portion is missing. The sample records hundreds of thousands of clones, around 86% being singletons. The source material was peripheral blood. All receptors come from a human donor in a cohort sampled during active COVID-19.

The chain couples TRBV2 to TRBJ1-1, with D hard to call. The length of the CDR3 is 16 residues. The germline V gene encodes CDR1 SNHLY and CDR2 FYNNEI. Trimming cost V 4 bases and J 3 bases, with 18 bases left between them. CDR3 DNA: TGTGCCAGCAGTGGCGGGGTACGGTCCGGGGACACTGAAGCTTTCTTT. Translation: CASSGGVRSGDTEAFF.

The chain uses TRBV7-9 and TRBJ2-3; no clear D gene. The CDR3 extends over 14 amino acids. V was pared by 1 base and J by 2 bases, with 7 bases between. Germline V gene lookup returns CDR1 SEHNR and CDR2 FQNEAQ (reference sequence). The CDR3 region has the DNA TGTGCCAGCAGCTTAGACAGCTACACAGATACGCAGTATTTT. It is translated as CASSLDSYTDTQYF.

This chain joins TRBV30 and TRBJ2-7; TRBD2 matches 10 bases. Germline trimming cut 4 bases from V and 3 bases from J; bases unmatched to any gene: 12. The CDR3 is made up of 16 amino acids. The germline CDR1 and CDR2 sequences are GTSNPN and SVGIG (reference sequence). CDR3 sequence: CAWKGGLAGEGYEQYF. CDR3 in DNA: TGTGCCTGGAAGGGGGGGCTAGCGGGAGAAGGCTACGAGCAGTACTTC.

This clone was recorded a few times. J is TRBJ1-1 and V is TRBV18; no clear D. This CDR3 region has 16 residues. CDR1 is KGHSH and CDR2 is LQKENI in the germline V gene. V lost 4 bases, J lost 7 bases, and 22 bases lay in between. The CDR3 protein is CASSRSGRTGFNEAFF. The CDR3 region has the DNA TGTGCCAGCTCACGCTCTGGTCGGACTGGGTTCAATGAAGCTTTCTTT.

The gene calls are TRBV15 and TRBJ2-2; the D gene is possibly TRBD2 (5 bases). Germline CDR1 LNHNV, CDR2 YYDKDF (reference sequence). The CDR3 extends over 17 amino acids. Trimming shortened V by 0 bases and J by 6 bases, and 17 bases separated the two germline ends. CDR3 in DNA: TGTGCCACCAGCAGAGATTTCACTAGTGCATCTGCCGGGGAGCTGTTTTTT. This sequence encodes CATSRDFTSASAGELFF.

The gene calls are TRBV6-5 and TRBJ1-5; 7 bases fit TRBD1. V was clipped by 8 bases and J by 4 bases; unmatched bases: 5. This CDR3 comprises 13 residues. Germline-derived CDR1 and CDR2 are MNHEY and SVGAGI. The CDR3 nucleotides are TGTGCCAGCGCTACAGGGGTTAATCAGCCCCAGCATTTT. This codes for CASATGVNQPQHF.

In this sample, this clone turned up a few times. The chain employs TRBV19 and TRBJ2-6; D remains ambiguous. Trimming pared 8 bases from V and 4 bases from J, leaving 18 bases between. Germline lookup yields CDR1 LNHDA and CDR2 SQIVND (reference sequence). The CDR3 consists of 16 residues. CDR3: CASSTPGFSGANVLTF. DNA of the CDR3: TGTGCCAGTTCTACCCCCGGGTTTTCCGGGGCCAACGTCCTGACTTTC.

This clone has a single count. The V and J genes are TRBV5-1 and TRBJ1-3; 7 bases agree with TRBD1. After removal of 0 bases from V and 0 bases from J, the junction contained 6 bases not matched to a gene. In germline, CDR1 is SGHRS, CDR2 YFSETQ. There are 17 residues in the CDR3. CDR3 sequence: CASSLERTGLSGNTIYF. In nucleotides, the CDR3 is TGCGCCAGCAGCTTGGAACGGACAGGTCTCTCTGGAAACACCATATATTTT.

This chain joins TRBV5-6 and TRBJ1-1, with 8 bases aligning to TRBD1. Germline V gene data show CDR1 as SGHDT and CDR2 as YYEEEE. Trimming cost V 4 bases and J 4 bases; bases outside gene matches: 3. The CDR3 contains 13 residues. In DNA, the CDR3 is TGTGCCAGCAGCCTGGACAGGGTCACTGAAGCTTTCTTT. It is translated as CASSLDRVTEAFF.

V gene TRBV12-3 or TRBV12-4 combines with J gene TRBJ2-7, with D unclear. Trimming removed 2 bases at V and 3 bases at J, with 8 bases between. The CDR3 runs to 13 residues. CDR3 in amino acids: CASSLNNGYEQYF. The CDR3 coding sequence is TGTGCCAGCAGTTTAAATAACGGCTACGAGCAGTACTTC.

V and J are TRBV9 and TRBJ2-1; maybe TRBD2 (5 bases). The germline V gene has CDR1 SGDLS and CDR2 YYNGEE. The CDR3 spans 16 residues. The ends were cut back, 0 bases at V and 0 bases at J, with 10 bases in the middle. The CDR3 spells CASSVVAGSSYNEQFF. In nucleotides, the CDR3 is TGTGCCAGCAGCGTAGTGGCGGGTAGCTCCTACAATGAGCAGTTCTTC.

The V gene is TRBV27, the J gene TRBJ2-5; tentatively, D is TRBD1 (5 bases). Between the trimmed V and J ends, which lost 0 bases and 3 bases, there was a span of 5 bases. Germline loops: CDR1 MNHEY, CDR2 SMNVEV (reference sequence). The CDR3 consists of 13 residues. CDR3 in DNA: TGTGCCAGCAGTTTATCGACAGAAGAGACCCAGTACTTC. This codes for CASSLSTEETQYF.

The chain combines TRBV6-2 or TRBV6-3 with TRBJ2-7; D is ambiguous. The CDR3 extends over 15 amino acids. V lost 2 bases, J lost 3 bases, and 14 bases lay in between. Germline lookup yields CDR1 MNHEY and CDR2 SVGEGT. The CDR3 region has the DNA TGTGCCAGCAGTTACACGGGTCCCCATTACTACGAGCAGTACTTC. This encodes CASSYTGPHYYEQYF.

The chain is built from TRBV30 and TRBJ1-4; tentative D call: TRBD1 (5 bases). The CDR3 has 14 residues. Germline V gives CDR1 GTSNPN, CDR2 SVGIG (reference sequence). The germline V and J ends were trimmed by 1 base and 4 bases, with 10 bases remaining between them. The CDR3 DNA follows: TGTGCCTGGAGTGCCGACAGTTTTAATGAAAAACTGTTTTTT. Encoded protein: CAWSADSFNEKLFF.

The V call is TRBV30, the J call TRBJ2-7; D may be TRBD2 (6 bases). Germline values: CDR1 GTSNPN, CDR2 SVGIG (reference sequence). Trimming left V 0 bases short and J 0 bases short, with 15 bases between. This CDR3 region has 16 residues. Written as DNA, the CDR3 is TGTGCCTGGAGTGTAGGTCCGTACGGGGGCTCCTACGAGCAGTACTTC. Translating it yields CAWSVGPYGGSYEQYF.

The chain employs TRBV2 and TRBJ2-1, with 13 bases fitting TRBD2. Germline V lookup: CDR1 SNHLY, CDR2 FYNNEI. The CDR3 is made up of 14 amino acids. J lost 10 bases, V lost 5 bases, and 5 bases had no gene match. CDR3 residues: CASSQGTSGVEQFF. The CDR3 DNA follows: TGTGCCAGCAGTCAAGGGACTAGCGGGGTGGAGCAGTTCTTC.

The chain employs TRBV5-1 and TRBJ2-7; 9 positions match TRBD2. V trimming: 4 bases; J trimming: 2 bases; junction bases outside the gene matches: 7. CDR1 is SGHRS, CDR2 YFSETQ, per germline. This CDR3 region has 15 residues. DNA of the CDR3: TGCGCCAGCAGCCCGTCTAGCGGGGTCGCCTACGAGCAGTACTTC. Translating gives CASSPSSGVAYEQYF.

The chain joins TRBV2 to TRBJ1-2; no definite D call. CDR1 and CDR2 (germline): SNHLY, FYNNEI. This CDR3 region has 14 residues. Trimming removed 7 bases at V and 0 bases at J, with 12 bases between. CDR3 in DNA: TGTGCCAGCAAACCGGGAGAAGCTAACTATGGCTACACCTTC. It translates to CASKPGEANYGYTF.

The sample holds a few counts of this clone. This chain joins TRBV3-1 (or the pseudogene TRBV3-2) and TRBJ2-1, with 10 bases identical to TRBD2. This CDR3 is built from 16 residues. Germline V gene sequence: CDR1 LGHDT, CDR2 YNNKEL (reference sequence). V lost 0 bases to trimming and J lost 8 bases; unmatched junction nucleotides: 7. The CDR3 DNA reads TGTGCCAGCAGCCAAGATATCTCTAGCGGGAGCCATGAGCAGTTCTTC. Residues: CASSQDISSGSHEQFF.

This rearrangement joins TRBV5-5 to TRBJ2-1; 7 bases map to TRBD2. The ends lost 0 bases at V and 8 bases at J; junction bases unmatched: 11. This CDR3 spans 16 amino acids. In germline, CDR1 is SGHKS, CDR2 YYEKEE (reference sequence). CDR3 protein: CASSLGTGGRVDEQFF. CDR3 DNA sequence: TGTGCCAGCAGCTTGGGAACGGGAGGCAGGGTGGATGAGCAGTTCTTC. The entire variable domain, with the rest obtained from reference TRBV5-5 and TRBJ2-1, is as follows: DAGVTQSPTHLIKTRGQQVTLRCSPISGHKSVSWYQQVLGQGPQFIFQYYEKEERGRGNFPDRFSARQFPNYSSELNVNALLLGDSALYLCASSLGTGGRVDEQFFGPGTRLTVL.

The chain uses TRBV19 and TRBJ1-5; TRBD1 aligns across 8 bases. CDR3 length: 15 amino acids. CDR1 and CDR2 (germline): LNHDA, SQIVND (reference sequence). With 6 bases clipped from V and 2 bases from J, the junction kept 6 bases outside the gene matches. The CDR3 sequence is CASSVGQGRNQPQHF. DNA of the CDR3: TGTGCCAGTAGCGTCGGACAGGGCCGCAATCAGCCCCAGCATTTT.

This clone has just a few counts. The chain uses TRBV7-9 and TRBJ1-1, with 7 positions matching TRBD1. Germline V gives CDR1 SEHNR, CDR2 FQNEAQ (reference sequence). CDR3 length: 14 residues. V dropped 6 bases and J dropped 8; count of bases not matched to a gene: 12. The CDR3 sequence: CASSQRQGPREAFF. The CDR3 DNA is TGTGCCAGCAGTCAAAGACAGGGCCCTAGAGAAGCTTTCTTT.

The V and J genes are TRBV10-3 and TRBJ2-1; TRBD1 matches at 8 bases. CDR3 size: 20 residues. The junction had 17 bases not matched to a gene; V was cut back by 4 bases and J by 0 bases. Germline V lookup: CDR1 ENHRY, CDR2 SYGVKD. The CDR3 nucleotides are TGTGCCATCAGTGGGGTAGGCAGGGGGCTGGGGAAGAGCTCCTACAATGAGCAGTTCTTC. Its translation: CAISGVGRGLGKSSYNEQFF.

The chain couples TRBV29-1 to TRBJ1-1; no definite D call. V lost 3 bases to trimming and J lost 0 bases, with 8 bases between them. Germline lookup yields CDR1 SQVTM and CDR2 ANQGSEA. The CDR3 spans 13 residues. CDR3 sequence (DNA): TGCAGCGTTGATCCGGAGCTGAACACTGAAGCTTTCTTT. It translates to CSVDPELNTEAFF.

Only a few counts were recorded for this clone. The chain is built from TRBV11-2 and TRBJ2-3; 10 bases fit TRBD1. Germline-derived CDR1 and CDR2 are SGHAT and FQNNGV. Trimming at V came to 5 bases and at J to 0 bases, leaving 2 bases not matched to a gene. The CDR3 runs 15 residues. The CDR3 loop is CASSPGQGSTDTQYF. CDR3 in DNA: TGTGCCAGCAGCCCGGGACAGGGGAGCACAGATACGCAGTATTTT.

V and J are TRBV3-1 (or the pseudogene TRBV3-2) and TRBJ1-5; no clear D. Trimming cost V 0 bases and J 4 bases, with 4 bases left between them. Germline-derived CDR1 and CDR2 are LGHDT and YNNKEL (reference sequence). CDR3 length: 13 amino acids. The CDR3 nucleotides are TGTGCCAGCAGCCAAGACCTTAATCAGCCCCAGCATTTT. It yields the protein CASSQDLNQPQHF.

This chain links TRBV7-3 with TRBJ2-3; D perhaps matches TRBD2 (5 bases). Trimming stripped 3 bases from V and 5 bases from J, with 18 bases between. This CDR3 contains 16 residues. Germline CDR1 and CDR2: SGHTA and FQGTGA. The DNA of the CDR3 is TGTGCCAGCAGCTTTAAAACCCTGGGAGAGGGAGATACGCAGTATTTT. It specifies CASSFKTLGEGDTQYF. The variable domain in full, with the rest retrieved from reference TRBV7-3 and TRBJ2-3, is GAGVSQTPSNKVTEKGKYVELRCDPISGHTALYWYRQSLGQGPEFLIYFQGTGAADDSGLPNDRFFAVRPEGSVSTLKIQRTERGDSAVYLCASSFKTLGEGDTQYFGPGTRLTVL.

The chain uses TRBV7-6 and TRBJ2-5, with 13 positions matching TRBD2. This CDR3 contains 17 residues. Looked up from germline, CDR1 is SGHVS and CDR2 is FNYEAQ. Germline trimming cut 5 bases from V and 2 bases from J; bases unmatched to any gene: 8. The CDR3 DNA sequence: TGTGCCAGCAGCCCGCCGACTAGCGGGAGGCGTCAAGAGACCCAGTACTTC. This encodes CASSPPTSGRRQETQYF. Combining the CDR3 with reference TRBV7-6 and TRBJ2-5 gives the whole variable domain GAGVSQSPRYKVTKRGQDVALRCDPISGHVSLYWYRQALGQGPEFLTYFNYEAQQDKSGLPNDRFSAERPEGSISTLTIQRTEQRDSAMYRCASSPPTSGRRQETQYFGPGTRLLVL.

This rearrangement joins TRBV28 to TRBJ1-1; D is unresolved. The germline V gene has CDR1 MDHEN and CDR2 SYDVKM. The CDR3 sequence is 14 residues long. Between the trimmed V and J ends, which lost 8 bases and 0 bases, there was a span of 13 bases. CDR3 sequence (DNA): TGTGCCAGCGGCCCAGCGGGGATGAACACTGAAGCTTTCTTT. Translated, it gives CASGPAGMNTEAFF.

DNA for the CDR3: TGTGCCAGCAGCCCTGCTTCGGAGGCCTACAATGAGCAGTTCTTC. It encodes CASSPASEAYNEQFF. This chain links TRBV11-3 with TRBJ2-1, with D possibly being TRBD2 (5 bases). From germline, CDR1 is SGHNT and CDR2 YENEEA. V was trimmed by 5 bases and J by 2 bases, leaving 13 bases between them. The CDR3 spans 15 residues.

This chain uses TRBV5-1 with TRBJ2-1; 15 nucleotides align to TRBD2. In germline, CDR1 is SGHRS, CDR2 YFSETQ. J lost 4 bases, V lost 4 bases, and 6 bases had no gene match. CDR3 length equals 17 residues. CDR3 loop: CASSPGLAGGGYNEQFF. The CDR3 DNA sequence: TGCGCCAGCAGCCCCGGACTAGCGGGAGGGGGATACAATGAGCAGTTCTTC.